This T cell receptor (beta chain) was captured by sequencing in a study of cytomegalovirus exposure and HLA in healthy donors (dated by TCRdb to about 2017). Regarding the study in general: An earlier analysis of under 600 of the donors reported 250 to 300 Gb of sequence data and 117 million unique TCR beta sequences from about 179 million T cells. In a later analysis, previously published TCR beta repertoires from about 670 donors were re-analyzed and high-resolution HLA genotyping was added so that TCR occurrence patterns could be studied. Donor age, sex, ethnicity and CMV serostatus were compiled alongside the repertoire data. An earlier analysis of roughly 580 of the donors used high-throughput TCR beta sequencing to judge whether each TCR beta V gene segment behaved as functional or pseudogenic. Along with the approximately 600-subject first cohort, a separate validation cohort of around 120 different subjects was used. The study aimed to test whether signatures of past pathogen exposure could be identified by cataloging public T cell receptors. Every discovery cohort repertoire had been produced on one sequencing platform. The later analysis used no new phenotypic data to find candidate immune exposures, relying instead on TCR beta sequences and their occurrence across donors. The number of typed donors differed by locus: roughly 629-640 for A, B, C, DRB1 and DQB1; approximately 530 for DQA1; approximately 610 for DPA1; and some 430 for DPB1. Among the roughly 390 genotyped donors, around 81% belonged to the genetic ancestry cluster associated with self-reported Caucasian donors. Roughly 5 DR-DQ haplotypes were handled as single units for association and clustering because linkage in the cohort was strong. Using immunosequencing, the study profiled T cell repertoires from around 680 subjects and related those repertoires to cytomegalovirus serostatus. HLA typing covered class I and class II loci at four-digit resolution. Across some 400 genotyped donors of the cohort, an average of roughly 230,000 unique TCR beta nucleotide sequences per donor were sequenced, and 15% to 20% of those sequences were non-productive. An early release covering about 600 HLA-typed donors comprised roughly 300 gigabases of sequencing data and roughly 85 million unique TCR sequences. A later genetic analysis took genome-wide SNP genotypes for about three fifths of the 666 donors and used that subset as a discovery cohort. To predict cytomegalovirus infection status, the study combined high-throughput TCR immunosequencing, statistical association of individual TCRs with disease status, and machine learning.

Details on this clone: This clone's antigen is unknown. No much larger clonotype is one base removed from it; base qualities were not supplied.

The library was prepared using the immunoSEQ multiplex PCR assay. A mixture of 60 forward primers for TCR Vbeta segments and 13 reverse primers for TCR Jbeta segments was used in the multiplex PCR. Amplification of the CDR3 region of rearranged TCR beta genes was performed with a multiplex PCR assay on genomic DNA. Amplified TCR beta libraries were sequenced as 87-base-pair reads on the Illumina HiSeq System. The original methods were these. Across the 500 to 850 repertoires, a later analysis counted around 80 million unique TCR beta chains, roughly 11 million of which were shared by at least two donors. To remove PCR and sequencing errors, raw reads were error-corrected and collapsed into unique sequences using a nearest-neighbor algorithm that merged closely related sequences. V, D and J gene segments were assigned by aligning CDR3 sequences to IMGT reference sequences. Each retained sequence needed at least a six-nucleotide match to both a V gene segment and a J gene segment. A rearrangement counted as productive if the CDR3 had no stop codons and remained in frame with V and J, and every other rearrangement counted as non-productive. Following IMGT convention, CDR3 was defined as the stretch from the second conserved V-encoded cysteine up to the conserved J-encoded phenylalanine. The earlier analysis of some 550 of the donors excluded any sequence lacking an unambiguous match to a single V gene segment. An earlier analysis of around 600 of the donors classified V segments as functional when productive rearrangements were above 56.7% and as segregating when the standard deviation between donors was above 5%. A statistical classification framework was built for diagnosing cytomegalovirus status from the catalog of TCR beta chain sequences. In a later analysis, TCR nucleotide sequences were compared against IMGT/GENE-DB human TR gene sequences so that V and J genes could be assigned. Using the TCRdist pipeline, a later analysis assigned CDR3 sequences along with most-parsimonious VDJ recombination scenarios. In a later analysis, each TCR beta chain was defined by its CDR3 amino acid sequence together with its V-gene family, and reads without a unique V-gene family were excluded. As a way to deal with suspected cross-contamination and a sequencing artifact, a later analysis dropped approximately 570 nucleotide sequences that were highly shared and had low generation probability. A later analysis calculated a clonal expansion index for each public chain from normalized within-repertoire ranks of inferred template counts. Generation probabilities in a later analysis came from a VDJ recombination model fitted to out-of-frame rearrangements, and those results were checked against IGoR. In a later analysis, hypergeometric tests were used to score TCR-TCR, TCR-HLA and TCR-CMV co-occurrence, with a repertoire-size bias correction applied to TCR pairs. False discovery rates were estimated in a later analysis by permuting HLA or CMV assignments 20 times. In a later analysis, co-occurring TCRs were grouped using DBSCAN, and TCRdist sequence similarity was added for clustering within HLA-allele-positive subsets. Repertoires with fewer than 30,000 or more than 120,000 public chains were left out of co-occurrence clustering, as were about five repertoires with anomalous nucleotide sharing. TCRdb limited this immuneACCESS table to in-frame rearrangements with V and J called. A share of clones is missing; checked studies link under half to unresolved V genes, and the rest is unexplained. V and J calls and clone size come straight from that table; D and trimming were deduced from the DNA. In this sample the table shows roughly 110,000 clones, 65% to 80% of which occur a single time. The ten largest account for roughly 4.2% of the sample.

The CDR3 contains 15 residues, cysteine and phenylalanine counted. Of all the DNA, just the CDR3 is kept, 45 bases in frame from base 1. Study-wide findings and limitations: A later analysis associated about 18,000 TCR beta sequences with specific HLA alleles at a false discovery rate of 0.05. In a later analysis, several top co-occurrence clusters were reported to appear linked to parvovirus B19, influenza, CMV and Epstein-Barr virus. Correlated functional status among segregating V segments might reflect linkage disequilibrium, but an unknown experimental factor could not be ruled out. An association between a missense DCLRE1C variant and V-gene and J-gene trimming of TCR beta chains was found in a later genetic analysis and replicated in an independent cohort. Most CMV-associated TCR beta chains appeared to be HLA-restricted in a later analysis, and the HLA associations seemed to be driven largely by CMV exposure. The study listed 150 to 200 TCR beta chains as associated with cytomegalovirus. Because counts were too low, roughly 17 rarely observed V segments, including chromosome 9 orphons, were left out of the earlier analysis of a few hundred of the donors. When HLA alleles, especially DR and DQ, strongly co-occurred, TCR associations were difficult to assign to individual alleles. Cytomegalovirus status was reported to be diagnosed by the classifier with high specificity and sensitivity in both the original and validation cohorts. In an earlier analysis of some 500 of the donors, most TCR beta V segments appeared in productive rearrangements about 87% or about 30% of the time, broadly matching IMGT annotations. A group of highly shared sequence variants was considered likely to be a technical artifact of the sequencing pipeline. A few of the identified cytomegalovirus-associated TCR beta chains were confirmed in vitro to be specific for cytomegalovirus antigens. In a later analysis, HLA-associated TCR beta chains were found to be more clonally expanded and to have lower generation probabilities than equally common non-associated chains. In this cohort, only TCR beta chains were sequenced, and detectable features were limited by the absence of alpha or paired-chain data. In a later genetic analysis, fewer N-insertions in productive TCRs were reported among donors in an Asian-associated ancestry cluster than the approximately 710-donor mean. Sequencing depth was assumed to be roughly uniform across donors in the presence/absence analyses, though that assumption may not hold. Because some donors lacked HLA typing at each locus, the association tests relied only on the typed subset. Some IMGT-functional V segments, including TRBV6-2 and TRBV6-3, could not be distinguished by the 87-base-pair reads and were therefore excluded. While some public TCRs were present in many individuals, most TCR sequences turned up only very rarely across donors. For the cohort, immune exposure information was limited to CMV serostatus. According to the authors, the approach could potentially be generalized to other disease states and immunological phenotypes. In a later analysis, the rate of TCR association differed among HLA loci, with DRB1 alleles having the most associated TCRs and HLA-C alleles having the fewest. A further reported finding was that TCR beta sequences accurately predicted the HLA-A and HLA-B alleles for most subjects in the first cohort.

The cohort comprised hundreds of healthy bone marrow donors. At the time of sampling, every cohort member was nominally healthy, though immune exposures that went unrecorded were likely present. The donor tested CMV seronegative, placing the donor among the 350 or so seronegative members of the cohort. A peripheral blood sample was collected from each donor, and TCR beta sequencing was performed on peripheral blood mononuclear cells. Genomic DNA extraction from the blood cell samples was performed with the Qiagen DNeasy Blood Extraction Kit. The receptor was isolated from a male donor in good health and CMV-seronegative. The chain couples TRBV1 to TRBJ2-7; the table's D call, TRBD1, has no DNA check behind it. TRBV1 counts as a pseudogene. Material for sequencing was PBMCs. The encoded CDR3 is CTSSQDRQGDHEQYF. At the DNA level, the sequence is TGCACCAGCAGCCAAGATCGACAGGGGGATCACGAGCAGTACTTC.